Following are 32 T cell receptor beta chains from one sample sequenced in a study of monozygotic twins with cystic fibrosis. Method: immunoSEQ multiplex PCR; TCRdb's copy keeps in-frame clones and lacks some. The sample holds tens of thousands of clones, just under 85% seen once. Sequencing was carried out using blood. These receptors originate from a girl aged 2-9 years with cystic fibrosis.

The chain joins TRBV28 to TRBJ1-5; a possible D gene is TRBD1 (6 bases). The germline V and J ends were trimmed by 7 bases and 6 bases, with 19 bases remaining between them. This CDR3 is built from 15 residues. Germline-derived CDR1 and CDR2 are MDHEN and SYDVKM. This chain's CDR3 is CASTRGGLLSQPQHF. The CDR3 nucleotides are TGTGCCAGCACCCGGGGGGGCCTTCTCAGTCAGCCCCAGCATTTT.

V is TRBV29-1 and J is TRBJ2-7; maybe TRBD1 (5 bases). The CDR3 is 14 residues long. Trimming pared 4 bases from V and 6 bases from J, leaving 19 bases between. Germline CDR1 and CDR2: SQVTM and ANQGSEA. CDR3 coding DNA: TGCAGCGTTGCCAACCTTGTTAAAGGGGCCGAGCAGTACTTC. This encodes CSVANLVKGAEQYF.

On this clone: The junction does not match germline at one end; this may be a read error. The V gene is TRBV5-5, the J gene TRBJ2-3; D is possibly TRBD1 or TRBD2 (5 bases each). The CDR3 totals 12 residues. From germline, CDR1 is SGHKS and CDR2 YYEKEE (reference sequence). The CDR3 region has the DNA TGCGGGACGGCGGACTTCACAGATACGCAGTATTTT. Its protein product is CGTADFTDTQYF. Drawing the rest from reference TRBV5-5 and TRBJ2-3, the complete variable domain is DAGVTQSPTHLIKTRGQQVTLRCSPISGHKSVSWYQQVLGQGPQFIFQYYEKEERGRGNFPDRFSARQFPNYSSELNVNALLLGDSALYLCGTADFTDTQYFGPGTRLTVL.

This chain links TRBV6-5 with TRBJ1-1, with D possibly being TRBD1 (5 bases). Trimming left V 6 bases short and J 4 bases short, with 6 bases between. CDR3 size: 11 residues. Germline assignment: CDR1 MNHEY and CDR2 SVGAGI. The chain's CDR3 is CASRRGTEAFF. The CDR3 DNA follows: TGTGCCAGCAGGAGGGGCACTGAAGCTTTCTTT.

The J gene is TRBJ2-7, the V gene TRBV5-1; perhaps TRBD2 as D (5 bases). The CDR3 runs to 14 residues. With 0 bases removed from V and 7 bases from J, the gap between germline ends came to 14 bases. Germline V gene data show CDR1 as SGHRS and CDR2 as YFSETQ. DNA for the CDR3: TGCGCCAGCAGCTTGGGTTGGACTCCGTGGGAGCAGTACTTC. As protein: CASSLGWTPWEQYF.

There are a few counts of this clone. This chain links TRBV5-6 with TRBJ1-5; no reliable D call. The CDR3 loop spans 12 amino acids. Trimming removed 2 bases at V and 2 bases at J, with 2 bases between. Germline assignment: CDR1 SGHDT and CDR2 YYEEEE. CDR3 nucleotide sequence: TGTGCCAGCAGCTTTCGCAATCAGCCCCAGCATTTT. It codes for CASSFRNQPQHF.

The chain employs TRBV4-1 and TRBJ1-2, with D possibly TRBD1 on 5 matching bases. The CDR3 has 16 residues. The germline V and J ends were trimmed by 0 bases and 4 bases, with 15 bases remaining between them. Per the germline V gene, CDR1 is MGHRA and CDR2 is YSYEKL. This CDR3 reads CASSQETRGRIYGYTF. The CDR3 coding sequence is TGCGCCAGCAGCCAAGAAACTAGGGGACGGATCTATGGCTACACCTTC.

This chain connects TRBV18 to TRBJ1-1, with D unresolved. Germline V gene lookup returns CDR1 KGHSH and CDR2 LQKENI. Trimming removed 3 bases from V and 1 base from J, with 6 bases in between. This CDR3 is 13 amino acids long. The CDR3 protein is CASSPAQNTEAFF. As DNA, the CDR3 is TGTGCCAGCTCACCTGCACAGAACACTGAAGCTTTCTTT.

The chain links TRBV4-1 to TRBJ1-5; D gene ambiguous. The germline V gene encodes CDR1 MGHRA and CDR2 YSYEKL. The CDR3 is 15 amino acids. V lost 0 bases, J lost 7 bases, and 13 bases lay in between. This chain's CDR3 is CASSQDQPSGQPQHF. CDR3 bases: TGCGCCAGCAGCCAAGATCAGCCGAGCGGGCAGCCCCAGCATTTT.

J is TRBJ2-1 and V is TRBV10-3; D perhaps matches TRBD1 (5 bases). CDR1 is ENHRY, CDR2 SYGVKD, per germline. The CDR3 is 14 amino acids. Trimming cost V 3 bases and J 1 base, with 7 bases left between them. CDR3 sequence (DNA): TGTGCCATCAGTGACAGGGTATCCTACAATGAGCAGTTCTTC. Translation: CAISDRVSYNEQFF.

V usage is TRBV5-4 and J usage is TRBJ1-4; no firm D call. Germline V CDR1 and CDR2: SGHNT, YYREEE (reference sequence). The length of the CDR3 is 15 residues. V was pared by 3 bases and J by 0 bases, with 9 bases between. CDR3 region: CASSSTLATNEKLFF. The DNA for the CDR3 is TGTGCCAGCAGCTCGACCCTGGCAACTAATGAAAAACTGTTTTTT. Filled out from reference TRBV5-4 and TRBJ1-4, the complete variable domain reads ETGVTQSPTHLIKTRGQQVTLRCSSQSGHNTVSWYQQALGQGPQFIFQYYREEENGRGNFPPRFSGLQFPNYSSELNVNALELDDSALYLCASSSTLATNEKLFFGSGTQLSVL.

This clone occurred once. This sequence joins TRBV5-8 and TRBJ2-7, with TRBD1 matching 9 bases. The CDR3 has 15 residues. Trimming at V came to 5 bases and at J to 2 bases, leaving 8 bases not matched to a gene. Germline values: CDR1 SGHTS, CDR2 YDEGEE. DNA for the CDR3: TGTGCCAGCAGACCCGGGACAGGGTATACCTACGAGCAGTACTTC. Translated: CASRPGTGYTYEQYF.

The V call is TRBV6-1, the J call TRBJ1-1; no clear D gene. Per germline, CDR1 MNHNS and CDR2 SASEGT. With 9 bases removed from V and 7 bases from J, the gap between germline ends came to 9 bases. CDR3 size: 10 residues. The CDR3, as DNA: TGTGCCAGTGGACGGGGTGAAGCTTTCTTT. Translating gives CASGRGEAFF.

The chain combines TRBV15 with TRBJ1-1, with D hard to call. CDR1 and CDR2 (germline): LNHNV, YYDKDF (reference sequence). The V gene lost 2 bases and the J gene lost 1 base, with 11 bases spanning the gap. The CDR3 length is 15 residues. The CDR3 DNA sequence: TGTGCCACCAGCAGAAGGGAGTCGTCGAACACTGAAGCTTTCTTT. Translation: CATSRRESSNTEAFF.

This chain joins TRBV5-6 and TRBJ1-2; 7 positions agree with TRBD1. Germline CDR1 reads SGHDT; CDR2 reads YYEEEE. CDR3 length equals 16 residues. With V trimmed by 2 bases and J by 5 bases, 12 bases remained unmatched. The CDR3 region has the DNA TGTGCCAGCAGCTTTTCCCCCACAGGGGAGGGGTATGGCTACACCTTC. This sequence encodes CASSFSPTGEGYGYTF.

J is TRBJ2-1 and V is TRBV7-9; the D is unclear. The CDR3 runs to 11 residues. The ends were cut back, 2 bases at V and 9 bases at J, with 5 bases in the middle. Germline lookup yields CDR1 SEHNR and CDR2 FQNEAQ (reference sequence). CDR3 in amino acids: CASSLSTEQFF. The CDR3 DNA is TGTGCCAGCAGCTTAAGCACTGAGCAGTTCTTC.

CDR3 coding DNA: TGTGCCAGCAGCGGAGGGGAGGCGAACAGGGGCAACGAGCAGTACTTC. Its translation is CASSGGEANRGNEQYF. The V gene is TRBV9, the J gene TRBJ2-7; a possible D gene is TRBD1 (7 bases). This CDR3 is built from 16 residues. The germline V and J ends were trimmed by 3 bases and 5 bases, with 21 bases remaining between them. Per the germline V gene, CDR1 is SGDLS and CDR2 is YYNGEE.

This sequence joins TRBV5-1 and TRBJ1-2, with unresolved D. Trimming cost V 4 bases and J 2 bases, with 15 bases left between them. Germline V gives CDR1 SGHRS, CDR2 YFSETQ. The CDR3 length is 15 residues. CDR3 in amino acids: CASSPFNGRNYGYTF. The CDR3 region has the DNA TGCGCCAGCAGCCCGTTTAATGGGCGGAACTATGGCTACACCTTC.

The gene calls are TRBV19 and TRBJ2-5, with 11 bases that match TRBD2. CDR3 length: 13 amino acids. Germline V gene sequence: CDR1 LNHDA, CDR2 SQIVND (reference sequence). J gave up 14 bases and V 7 bases, and 12 bases lay outside the gene matches. The CDR3 coding sequence is TGTGCCAGTAATAGCCCCGGACTAGCGGGCCTATACTTC. This encodes CASNSPGLAGLYF.

The chain joins TRBV6-1 to TRBJ1-3; D is perhaps TRBD1 (5 bases). Germline V lookup: CDR1 MNHNS, CDR2 SASEGT. CDR3 length equals 14 residues. V was cut by 3 bases and J by 3 bases, with 9 bases left in between. The CDR3 DNA reads as TGTGCCAGCAGTGATGTTAGGGGTGGAAACACCATATATTTT. Its protein is CASSDVRGGNTIYF.

The chain employs TRBV5-1 and TRBJ2-3; 7 bases agree with TRBD2. Per germline, CDR1 SGHRS and CDR2 YFSETQ. Trimming took 2 bases from V and 0 from J; bases not matched to a gene: 6. The CDR3 extends over 16 amino acids. The CDR3 loop is CASSLSGGTSTDTQYF. DNA for the CDR3: TGCGCCAGCAGCTTATCGGGGGGAACTAGCACAGATACGCAGTATTTT.

This rearrangement joins TRBV10-3 to TRBJ1-4; weak D call: TRBD1 (6 bases). Germline values: CDR1 ENHRY, CDR2 SYGVKD. This CDR3 is built from 13 residues. V was cut by 11 bases and J by 2 bases, with 12 bases left in between. Here the CDR3 reads CASGQFTNEKLFF. The CDR3 DNA follows: TGTGCCTCTGGACAGTTTACTAATGAAAAACTGTTTTTT.

The CDR3 is CASSGGLNEQFF. The CDR3 nucleotides read TGTGCCAGCAGTGGGGGCCTCAATGAGCAGTTCTTC. V gene TRBV5-6 combines with J gene TRBJ2-1; the D gene is possibly TRBD1 (6 bases). Trimming took off 5 bases at V and 6 bases at J, with 9 bases between the two ends. The CDR3 has 12 residues. Germline V lookup: CDR1 SGHDT, CDR2 YYEEEE.

This chain connects TRBV2 to TRBJ2-1, with 8 nucleotides matching TRBD1. Germline V gene sequence: CDR1 SNHLY, CDR2 FYNNEI. The CDR3 has 12 residues. J gave up 8 bases and V 6 bases, and 3 bases lay outside the gene matches. CDR3 nucleotide sequence: TGTGCCAGCAGACAGACAGGGGATGAGCAGTTCTTC. Translation gives CASRQTGDEQFF.

This clone was observed a handful of times. The chain recombines TRBV18 with TRBJ1-6, with 9 bases lining up with TRBD1. Losses at the gene ends were 5 bases for V and 8 bases for J; bases not matched to a gene: 7. CDR1 KGHSH and CDR2 LQKENI come from the germline V gene. The CDR3 extends over 15 amino acids. DNA for the CDR3: TGTGCCAGCTCAGGCGGGGACAGGGCTTATTCACCCCTCCACTTT. It encodes CASSGGDRAYSPLHF.

The rearrangement joins TRBV2 to TRBJ2-1; tentative D call: TRBD2 (5 bases). The CDR3 totals 12 residues. The V end lost 8 bases, the J end lost 6 bases, and 11 bases lay between the germline ends. Germline V CDR1 and CDR2: SNHLY, FYNNEI. The CDR3 region has the DNA TGTGCCAGCTGTATCCTAGCCAATGAGCAGTTCTTC. It codes for CASCILANEQFF. The full variable domain, rest sourced from reference TRBV2 and TRBJ2-1, is EPEVTQTPSHQVTQMGQEVILRCVPISNHLYFYWYRQILGQKVEFLVSFYNNEISEKSEIFDDQFSVERPDGSNFTLKIRSTKLEDSAMYFCASCILANEQFFGPGTRLTVL.

The J gene is TRBJ2-5, the V gene TRBV7-9, with 8 nucleotides matching TRBD2. Germline V gene data show CDR1 as SEHNR and CDR2 as FQNEAQ (reference sequence). The CDR3 consists of 17 residues. After removal of 5 bases from V and 2 bases from J, the junction contained 13 bases not matched to a gene. CDR3 nucleotides: TGTGCCAGCAGCGCATTGCGGGGGGCTCAAGCTCAAGAGACCCAGTACTTC. Translation: CASSALRGAQAQETQYF.

The gene calls are TRBV5-4 and TRBJ2-4, with no clear D. V lost 3 bases and J lost 6, with 13 bases in between. Per germline, CDR1 SGHNT and CDR2 YYREEE (reference sequence). There are 14 residues in the CDR3. The CDR3: CASSSTSSGNIQYF. DNA for the CDR3: TGTGCCAGCAGCTCCACCTCTAGTGGAAACATTCAGTACTTC.

This clone was picked up one time. The chain links TRBV15 to TRBJ2-4; D possibly corresponds to TRBD2 (6 bases). Germline V lookup: CDR1 LNHNV, CDR2 YYDKDF (reference sequence). The CDR3 extends over 21 amino acids. V was trimmed by 1 base and J by 3 bases, leaving 28 bases between them. The CDR3 protein is CATSRVGRGIRFLGVKNIQYF. CDR3 coding DNA: TGTGCCACCAGCAGAGTAGGGCGGGGCATCCGATTCTTGGGAGTCAAAAACATTCAGTACTTC.

V is TRBV19 and J is TRBJ2-5, with TRBD2 matching over 7 bases. Germline V lookup: CDR1 LNHDA, CDR2 SQIVND (reference sequence). J gave up 7 bases and V 5 bases, and 7 bases lay outside the gene matches. This CDR3 is built from 13 residues. Written as DNA, the CDR3 is TGTGCCAGTAGTCCCACCGGGGGGACGACCCAGTACTTC. Residues: CASSPTGGTTQYF. The whole variable domain, remainder taken from reference TRBV19 and TRBJ2-5, is DGGITQSPKYLFRKEGQNVTLSCEQNLNHDAMYWYRQDPGQGLRLIYYSQIVNDFQKGDIAEGYSVSREKKESFPLTVTSAQKNPTAFYLCASSPTGGTTQYFGPGTRLLVL.

This rearrangement joins TRBV5-6 to TRBJ2-7, with a possible D match to TRBD2 (5 bases). This CDR3 spans 14 amino acids. Germline V CDR1 and CDR2: SGHDT, YYEEEE. Trimming pared 0 bases from V and 0 bases from J, leaving 7 bases between. The CDR3 coding sequence is TGTGCCAGCAGCTTGGTGGGGAGCTCCTACGAGCAGTACTTC. The encoded protein is CASSLVGSSYEQYF.

J is TRBJ2-2 and V is TRBV4-2; possibly TRBD1 or TRBD2 for D (6 bases each). The germline V gene encodes CDR1 LGHNA and CDR2 YNFKEQ. V was shortened by 4 bases and J by 3 bases, with 21 bases between the two germline ends. This CDR3 is 18 amino acids long. As DNA, the CDR3 is TGTGCCAGCAGCCCCTCGGGCTGGGGGGCAGGATACACCGGGGAGCTGTTTTTT. It codes for CASSPSGWGAGYTGELFF.